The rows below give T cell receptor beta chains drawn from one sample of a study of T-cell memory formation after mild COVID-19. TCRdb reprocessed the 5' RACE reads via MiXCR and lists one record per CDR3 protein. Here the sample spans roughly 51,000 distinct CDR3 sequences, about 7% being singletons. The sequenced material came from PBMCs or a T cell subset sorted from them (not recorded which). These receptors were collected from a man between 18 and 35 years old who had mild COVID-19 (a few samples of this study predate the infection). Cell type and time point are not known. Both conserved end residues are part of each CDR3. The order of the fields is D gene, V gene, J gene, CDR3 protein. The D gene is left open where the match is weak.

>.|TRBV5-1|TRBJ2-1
CASSLAEFSYNEQFF
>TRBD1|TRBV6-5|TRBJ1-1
CASTGTGGVGAFF
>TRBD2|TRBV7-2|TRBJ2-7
CASSFGGGAEEQYF
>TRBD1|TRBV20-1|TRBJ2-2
CSAKQGANTGELFF
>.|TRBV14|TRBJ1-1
CASSQGLSGAWNTEAFF
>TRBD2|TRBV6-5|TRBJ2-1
CASSSRGAYNEQFF
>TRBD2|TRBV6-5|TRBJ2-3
CASSSPGLAGGSADTQYF
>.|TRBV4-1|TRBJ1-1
CASSLHEGTEAFF
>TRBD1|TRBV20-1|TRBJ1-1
CSASTPTGATEAFF
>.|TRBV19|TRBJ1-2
CATLRTGAQHYGYTF
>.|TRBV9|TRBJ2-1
CASSASGLNEQFF
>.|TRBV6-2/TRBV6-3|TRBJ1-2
CASRPGSYGYTF
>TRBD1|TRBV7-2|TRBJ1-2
CASKTGDANYGYTF
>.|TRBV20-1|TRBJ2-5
CSARRTGTQETQYF
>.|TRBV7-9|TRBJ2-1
CASRNNRVREQFF
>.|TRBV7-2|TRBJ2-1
CASSFAGTAEQFF
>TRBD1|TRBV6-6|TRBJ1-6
CASRTRDRDESLHF
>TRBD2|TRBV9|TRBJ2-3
CASSPRWGEGRADTQYF
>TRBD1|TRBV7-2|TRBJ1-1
CASRGDRGNLLNTEAFF
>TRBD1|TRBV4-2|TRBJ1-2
CASSQDSRGHYYGYTF
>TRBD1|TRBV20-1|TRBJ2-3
CSASPHDRAVENTQYF
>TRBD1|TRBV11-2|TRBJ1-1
CASSFTGANTEAFF
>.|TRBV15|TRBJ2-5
CATSPGGETQYF
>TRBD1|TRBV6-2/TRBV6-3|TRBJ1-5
CASSYPGTGTYSNQPQHF
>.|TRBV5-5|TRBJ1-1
CASSRSFSNTEAFF
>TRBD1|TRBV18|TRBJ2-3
CASSPLPGQGGTQYF
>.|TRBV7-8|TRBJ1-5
CASSFQDGGNQPQHF
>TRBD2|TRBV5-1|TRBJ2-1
CATAPGGSYNEQFF
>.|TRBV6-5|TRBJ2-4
CASSYSTGQRNKNIQYF
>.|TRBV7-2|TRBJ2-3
CASSPGGWTDTQYF
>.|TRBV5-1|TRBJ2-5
CASSFEGAGETQYF
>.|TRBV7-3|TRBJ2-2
CASSKRGGATGELFF
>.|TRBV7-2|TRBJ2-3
CASSLATRGKNTQYF
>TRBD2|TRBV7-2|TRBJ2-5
CASSLGRGETQYF
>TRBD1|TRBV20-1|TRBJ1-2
CSARDVSGGQAYGYTF
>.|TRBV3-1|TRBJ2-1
CASQLYNEQFF
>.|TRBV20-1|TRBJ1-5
CSASRDSNQPQHF
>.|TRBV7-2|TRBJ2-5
CASSPWKTQYF
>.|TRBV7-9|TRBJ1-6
CAGFREGSPLHF
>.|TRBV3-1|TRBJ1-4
CASSYQGRYGEKLFF
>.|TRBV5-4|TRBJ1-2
CASSLKWAGDGYTF
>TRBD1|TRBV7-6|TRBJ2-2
CASSIPGQPNTGELFF
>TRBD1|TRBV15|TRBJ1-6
CATSRDRDRISLHF
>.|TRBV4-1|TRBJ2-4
CASSPDQNIQYF
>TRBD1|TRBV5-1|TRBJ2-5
CASSSSGQQETQYF
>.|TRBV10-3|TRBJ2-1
CAISGPPSYNEQFF
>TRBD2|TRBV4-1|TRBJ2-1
CASSQDLVLAGGLSYNEQFF
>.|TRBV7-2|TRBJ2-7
CASSLGQPAYEQYF
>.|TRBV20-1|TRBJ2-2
CSATRIDSYTGELFF